A selection of T cell receptor beta chains follows, all from one sample in a study of metastatic and nonmetastatic thyroid tumors. TCRdb ran MiXCR on the PCR reads. The repertoire consists of roughly 20,000 clones, with around a third occurring once and the leading ten covering approximately 9.1%. Specimen: tumor tissue. These TCRs come from a male donor with papillary thyroid cancer or a benign thyroid nodule (not recorded which). Some clones in this sample may be carry-over from other donors' samples. Each CDR3 is given with its conserved first and last residue.

V gene	J gene	CDR3 protein
TRBV4-1	TRBJ1-2	CASSQGNSGLGGYTF
TRBV9	TRBJ1-1	CASSPRRVGGRDTEAFF
TRBV6-1	TRBJ2-6	CASSEADSSGANVLTF
TRBV20-1	TRBJ1-2	CSSPTEGHF
TRBV28	TRBJ2-1	CASSPRLAGRGPYNEQFF
TRBV2	TRBJ2-3	CAISERAGGFLATDTHYF
TRBV5-1	TRBJ1-1	CASSLGTGSTEAFF
TRBV19	TRBJ1-6	CASSITFSYNSPLHF
TRBV6-1	TRBJ1-3	CASSEASGNTIYF
TRBV20-1	TRBJ2-2	CSASSGSDTGEPFF
TRBV20-1	TRBJ1-1	CSAYWTQNTEAFF
TRBV12-3/TRBV12-4	TRBJ2-7	CASRRTGGYEQYF
TRBV7-2	TRBJ2-7	CASSLPAYEQYF
TRBV5-1	TRBJ1-2	CASSLEDVSSYGYTF
TRBV29-1	TRBJ2-1	CSVGRTESYNEQFF
TRBV5-1	TRBJ2-7	CASSLGGKPYEQYF
TRBV20-1	TRBJ1-2	CSARDQGRGKVFTF
TRBV11-1	TRBJ1-1	CASSVQNTVGGTEAFF
TRBV6-1	TRBJ2-7	CASSPGTGVYEQYF
TRBV10-3	TRBJ2-7	CAISPRQGASVGVFYEQYF
TRBV6-1	TRBJ2-5	CDSRPGQLQDTQYF
TRBV20-1	TRBJ2-2	CSSSLLPPRVGELFF
TRBV11-2	TRBJ2-2	CASSLVVGTRRTGELFF
TRBV18	TRBJ2-7	CASSPPSSGSSYEQYF
TRBV25-1	TRBJ1-2	CSSSDPGTGAGYTF
TRBV5-1	TRBJ2-7	CASSGGRQGSYEQYF
TRBV12-3/TRBV12-4	TRBJ2-7	CASSSRQGVIYF
TRBV20-1	TRBJ2-7	CSASKVSGSRYEQYF
TRBV19	TRBJ2-3	CASSGRDSSTDTQYF
TRBV5-1	TRBJ2-5	CASSLDGIGSSETQYF
TRBV12-3/TRBV12-4	TRBJ2-1	CASSSYGTEQFF
TRBV10-1	TRBJ2-7	CTSSEYRGGRQYF
TRBV7-2	TRBJ1-1	CASSRGGATEAFF
TRBV7-3	TRBJ2-3	CASSKTRTDTQYF
TRBV5-1	TRBJ1-1	CASSLSSQTGAFF
TRBV19	TRBJ2-7	CASSRGVGTQHYEQYF
TRBV11-3	TRBJ2-7	CASSEGTGDTSYEQYF
TRBV11-2	TRBJ2-1	CASSSGLDEQFF
TRBV12-3/TRBV12-4	TRBJ1-2	CASSSGTGSWVGGYTF
TRBV12-3/TRBV12-4	TRBJ2-3	CASSLQGASDTQYF
TRBV19	TRBJ2-1	CASSLLSGNEQFF
TRBV20-1	TRBJ2-2	CSARDRGAGGELFF
TRBV9	TRBJ2-3	CASSVGQGASGTQYF